A single sample gave rise to the 6 T cell receptor beta chains below, sequenced in a study of blood T cell repertoires in COVID-19. The data were produced by immunoSEQ multiplex PCR, yet TCRdb's version contains in-frame clones alone and is incomplete. The table has 200,000 to 300,000 clones, around 87% seen once. Source material: peripheral blood. The receptors shown here come from a woman aged 45 to 65 with acute or convalescent COVID-19.

This chain joins TRBV5-1 and TRBJ2-7; the D gene is possibly TRBD2 (5 bases). Trimming cost V 3 bases and J 8 bases, with 18 bases left between them. This CDR3 has 14 amino acids. Germline values: CDR1 SGHRS, CDR2 YFSETQ. The DNA for the CDR3 is TGCGCCAGCAGCTCACTAGACTTTGAGTTAAAGCAGTACTTC. Protein: CASSSLDFELKQYF. Together with reference TRBV5-1 and TRBJ2-7, the CDR3 gives the full variable domain: KAGVTQTPRYLIKTRGQQVTLSCSPISGHRSVSWYQQTPGQGLQFLFEYFSETQRNKGNFPGRFSGRQFSNSRSEMNVSTLELGDSALYLCASSSLDFELKQYFGPGTRLTVT.

This clone was observed a single time. The chain is built from TRBV4-3 and TRBJ2-2; tentative D call: TRBD2 (6 bases). Germline assignment: CDR1 LGHNA and CDR2 YSLEER. The ends were cut back, 2 bases at V and 6 bases at J, with 10 bases in the middle. CDR3 length equals 14 residues. The CDR3, as DNA: TGCGCCAGCAGCCAATACGGAGGGGCCGGGGAGCTGTTTTTT. Protein sequence: CASSQYGGAGELFF.

V is TRBV5-6 and J is TRBJ2-7; TRBD1 aligns across 7 bases. V dropped 0 bases and J dropped 0; count of bases not matched to a gene: 0. Germline lookup yields CDR1 SGHDT and CDR2 YYEEEE. The CDR3 consists of 14 residues. The CDR3 region is CASSLGQGSYEQYF. Here the CDR3 DNA reads TGTGCCAGCAGCTTGGGACAGGGCTCCTACGAGCAGTACTTC.

The J gene is TRBJ2-1, the V gene TRBV27, with 9 bases lining up with TRBD1. Germline V gives CDR1 MNHEY, CDR2 SMNVEV (reference sequence). The junction had 8 bases not matched to a gene; V was cut back by 5 bases and J by 0 bases. The CDR3 is made up of 17 amino acids. For the CDR3, the DNA is TGTGCCAGCAGTCCGATTAACAGGGGGCGCTCCTACAATGAGCAGTTCTTC. Protein: CASSPINRGRSYNEQFF.

The chain uses TRBV7-3 and TRBJ2-7, with 10 bases that match TRBD2. V lost 5 bases to trimming and J lost 5 bases; unmatched junction nucleotides: 6. The CDR3 has 14 residues. Germline V lookup: CDR1 SGHTA, CDR2 FQGTGA. As DNA, the CDR3 is TGTGCCAGCAGCCCCGGGACTAGCGCGCACGAGCAGTACTTC. Its protein product is CASSPGTSAHEQYF. Filled out from reference TRBV7-3 and TRBJ2-7, the complete variable domain reads GAGVSQTPSNKVTEKGKYVELRCDPISGHTALYWYRQSLGQGPEFLIYFQGTGAADDSGLPNDRFFAVRPEGSVSTLKIQRTERGDSAVYLCASSPGTSAHEQYFGPGTRLTVT.

The chain combines TRBV6-2 or TRBV6-3 with TRBJ2-1; 7 bases map to TRBD2. CDR1 and CDR2 from the germline V gene are MNHEY and SVGEGT. With 0 bases clipped from V and 15 bases from J, the junction kept 8 bases outside the gene matches. The CDR3 loop spans 13 amino acids. The CDR3 DNA reads TGTGCCAGCAGTTACTCTTCCGGGACTAACTGGTTCTTC. It yields the protein CASSYSSGTNWFF.